The subject of this entry is one TCR beta chain. Its specificity is not known. Germline-derived CDR1 and CDR2 are LNHDA and SQIVND (reference sequence). CDR3 length: 15 amino acids. V lost 2 bases to trimming and J lost 4 bases; unmatched junction nucleotides: 4. Regions amplified from RNA transcripts were the TCR beta CDR3 regions. The TCR CDR3 was amplified in a first-round RT-PCR using the HTBI primer set. TCRdb re-analysed the multiplex PCR reads in MiXCR, keeping a single row per CDR3 protein. The sample holds fewer than 200,000 distinct CDR3 sequences, about 9.4% seen once. The entry originates in a study of T cells in Graves' hyperthyroidism and ophthalmopathy. Points from the study as a whole: A median about 6 months before onset, the model predicted ophthalmopathy.

The clonotype originates from a woman between 18 and 30 years old with Graves' hyperthyroidism that later progressed to Graves' ophthalmopathy. The chain joins TRBV19 to TRBJ2-7; 11 bases match TRBD2. Sequenced material: blood. The CDR3 nucleotides are TGTGCCAGTAGTATAATGGGACTAGCGGAGTACGAGCAGTACTTC. It specifies CASSIMGLAEYEQYF.